These 17 T cell receptor beta chains came from one sample sequenced in a study of blood T cells in healthy people across ages. Primed by a sample-barcoded 5' primer and a J-beta primer mix, a second PCR proceeded for 7 to 11 cycles. TCRdb fed the 5' RACE reads into MiXCR, producing one record per CDR3 protein. Of under 2 million distinct CDR3 sequences detected, 30% to 35% appear once; the ten largest clones hold about 10%. Source material: blood. Every receptor here comes from a woman aged 30 to 39 in good health.

This clonotype was counted once. The chain is built from TRBV27 and TRBJ1-5; TRBD1 might be the D (5 bases). The V gene lost 6 bases and the J gene lost 5 bases, with 14 bases spanning the gap. This CDR3 has 14 amino acids. CDR1 and CDR2 (germline): MNHEY, SMNVEV (reference sequence). The CDR3 spells CASRLVGGDQPQHF. In nucleotides, the CDR3 is TGTGCCAGCAGGCTGGTGGGAGGGGATCAGCCCCAGCATTTT.

J is TRBJ2-3 and V is TRBV18; 7 bases map to TRBD1. Germline CDR1 reads KGHSH; CDR2 reads LQKENI. This CDR3 contains 15 residues. Trimming cost V 8 bases and J 2 bases; bases outside gene matches: 10. DNA for the CDR3: TGTGCCAGCGGGAAGGGACAGAGAATCACAGATACGCAGTATTTT. It specifies CASGKGQRITDTQYF.

This clonotype showed up just a few times. The genes are TRBV20-1 and TRBJ1-4; 12 nucleotides agree with TRBD1. The V gene's germline CDR1 is DFQATT and CDR2 SNEGSKA (reference sequence). The CDR3 runs 15 residues. The junction had 7 bases not matched to a gene; V was cut back by 5 bases and J by 6 bases. The CDR3 DNA reads TGCAGTGCTCCGGGACAGGGGGCGATCGATGAAAAACTGTTTTTT. Its protein product is CSAPGQGAIDEKLFF.

This clonotype has just a few counts. This chain uses TRBV20-1 with TRBJ2-1; 10 nucleotides align to TRBD1. Germline assignment: CDR1 DFQATT and CDR2 SNEGSKA (reference sequence). CDR3 size: 14 residues. Trimming at V came to 2 bases and at J to 7 bases, leaving 5 bases not matched to a gene. CDR3 sequence reads: CSARKGTGVNEQFF. CDR3 sequence (DNA): TGCAGTGCTAGAAAAGGGACAGGGGTAAATGAGCAGTTCTTC.

The chain recombines TRBV15 with TRBJ2-1, with D perhaps TRBD1 (6 bases). Germline values: CDR1 LNHNV, CDR2 YYDKDF (reference sequence). The CDR3 totals 14 residues. V lost 6 bases to trimming and J lost 0 bases, with 9 bases between them. The CDR3 sequence is CATRLGGSYNEQFF. In nucleotides, the CDR3 is TGTGCCACCAGGTTAGGGGGCTCCTACAATGAGCAGTTCTTC.

This clonotype has just one count. A much larger clone differs by one base, so this may be a read error. The chain couples TRBV10-3 to TRBJ1-2; D gene uncertain. There are 13 residues in the CDR3. The V gene's germline CDR1 is ENHRY and CDR2 SYGVKD. As DNA, the CDR3 is TGTGCCGTCAGTGAGCCCTCCCGGGATGGCTACACCTTC. The encoded protein is CAVSEPSRDGYTF.

This clonotype was detected a few times. The rearrangement joins TRBV7-9 to TRBJ2-1; the D gene could be TRBD1 or TRBD2 (6 bases each). V was trimmed by 1 base and J by 6 bases, leaving 16 bases between them. This CDR3 has 16 residues. Germline V CDR1 and CDR2: SEHNR, FQNEAQ (reference sequence). The CDR3 bases are TGTGCCAGCAGCTTAGGAAGGCCGGAGGGGGTCAATGAGCAGTTCTTC. Its translation is CASSLGRPEGVNEQFF. Based on the CDR3 plus reference TRBV7-9 and TRBJ2-1, the full variable domain is DTGVSQNPRHKITKRGQNVTFRCDPISEHNRLYWYRQTLGQGPEFLTYFQNEAQLEKSRLLSDRFSAERPKGSFSTLEIQRTEQGDSAMYLCASSLGRPEGVNEQFFGPGTRLTVL.

The rearrangement links TRBV4-1 to TRBJ1-4, with D possibly matching TRBD1 (5 bases). Germline CDR1 reads MGHRA; CDR2 reads YSYEKL. The CDR3 has 16 amino acids. V lost 2 bases and J lost 8, with 18 bases in between. The CDR3 DNA is TGCGCCAGCAGCCAACCCACACGGGGGGTTGAGGAAAAACTGTTTTTT. It specifies CASSQPTRGVEEKLFF.

The chain employs TRBV15 and TRBJ2-3; 7 nucleotides match TRBD1. CDR1 and CDR2 from the germline V gene are LNHNV and YYDKDF (reference sequence). The CDR3 contains 17 residues. V was pared by 5 bases and J by 3 bases, with 14 bases of the junction left unmatched. The CDR3 DNA follows: TGTGCCACCAGCGAACGACAGGGTGGGGATTGGACAGATACGCAGTATTTT. Translating it yields CATSERQGGDWTDTQYF.

This clonotype was counted a few times. The rearrangement links TRBV25-1 to TRBJ1-2, with D possibly being TRBD1 (6 bases). The germline CDR1 and CDR2 sequences are MGHDK and SYGVNS. The CDR3 runs to 14 residues. V was trimmed by 6 bases and J by 0 bases, leaving 11 bases between them. CDR3 amino acids: CASSTGSSNYGYTF. DNA for the CDR3: TGTGCCAGCAGCACAGGGAGTTCTAACTATGGCTACACCTTC.

The chain has TRBV7-2 and TRBJ1-2; no clear D. Germline CDR1 and CDR2: SGHTA and FQGNSA. The CDR3 runs 13 residues. V was pared by 2 bases and J by 6 bases, with 10 bases between. CDR3 nucleotides: TGTGCCAGCAGCTTACGCAACGGAAATGGCTACACCTTC. It encodes CASSLRNGNGYTF.

The chain is built from TRBV4-1 and TRBJ2-7; 10 bases line up with TRBD2. Looked up from germline, CDR1 is MGHRA and CDR2 is YSYEKL. The J segment lost 7 bases and the V segment lost 0 bases, leaving 6 bases of the junction unmatched. The CDR3 covers 15 residues. The CDR3 loop reads CASSQDQLAGWEQYF. The CDR3 bases are TGCGCCAGCAGCCAAGATCAACTAGCGGGGTGGGAGCAGTACTTC.

DNA for the CDR3: TGTGCCAGCTCACCGGGACAGGGGAGCCTTGGGCCCCAGCATTTT. Its translation: CASSPGQGSLGPQHF. V gene TRBV18 combines with J gene TRBJ1-5; TRBD1 matches at 10 bases. The CDR3 runs 15 residues. Germline-derived CDR1 and CDR2 are KGHSH and LQKENI. Germline trimming cut 3 bases from V and 9 bases from J; bases unmatched to any gene: 8.

This chain joins TRBV6-4 and TRBJ2-2; no firm D call. Trimming left V 4 bases short and J 6 bases short, with 9 bases between. Germline V gene data show CDR1 as MRHNA and CDR2 as SNTAGT. This CDR3 is built from 13 residues. The CDR3 DNA follows: TGTGCCAGCAGTGCAGGAACCGCCGGGGAGCTGTTTTTT. Its protein product is CASSAGTAGELFF.

V usage is TRBV6-1 and J usage is TRBJ1-1, with a tentative D call TRBD1 (6 bases). This CDR3 has 13 amino acids. CDR1 is MNHNS and CDR2 is SASEGT in the germline V gene. Trimming removed 6 bases from V and 6 bases from J, with 14 bases in between. In DNA, the CDR3 is TGTGCCAGCAGGACAGGAACCTCCCCTGAAGCTTTCTTT. This encodes CASRTGTSPEAFF.

There are a few counts of this clonotype. V is TRBV5-6 and J is TRBJ1-5, with D unresolved. Germline loops: CDR1 SGHDT, CDR2 YYEEEE. The CDR3 consists of 15 residues. Trimming removed 1 base from V and 6 bases from J, with 14 bases in between. CDR3 DNA sequence: TGTGCCAGCAGCTTGATGCAGGCTCCGAGTCAGCCCCAGCATTTT. It encodes CASSLMQAPSQPQHF.

The chain joins TRBV27 to TRBJ1-6, with a possible D match to TRBD1 (6 bases). Trimming pared 3 bases from V and 10 bases from J, leaving 10 bases between. Germline assignment: CDR1 MNHEY and CDR2 SMNVEV (reference sequence). The CDR3 contains 13 residues. DNA of the CDR3: TGTGCCAGCAGTTTCGACAGGCGCTCACCCCTCCACTTT. This sequence encodes CASSFDRRSPLHF.